This T cell receptor beta chain was observed in a study of T cells after yellow fever vaccination. Overall study results and limits: The study found a weaker secondary response that peaked faster, day 5 versus 15. Reappearing after the booster were most of the clones from primary vaccination (almost 97% CD4, 88% CD8). Repertoires sorted by FACS could include abundant clonotypes that are contaminants from the bulk population.

The table lists this clonotype with many counts. The antigen is undetermined. Germline V gene sequence: CDR1 SGHTA, CDR2 FQGNSA. V dropped 4 bases and J dropped 0 bases, with 9 bases sitting between them. This CDR3 is 14 amino acids long. In TCRdb, the 5' RACE reads were re-called with MiXCR into one record per CDR3 protein. The repertoire holds roughly 310,000 distinct CDR3 sequences, with around 3.6% as singletons. The material sequenced was PBMCs, taken on the day of the yellow fever booster vaccination. The sequence derives from a man younger than 35 who received the YFV17D yellow fever vaccine. The chain uses TRBV7-2 and TRBJ1-2; D not certain. The CDR3 loop is CASSSGSPNYGYTF. CDR3 nucleotide sequence: TGTGCCAGCAGCTCAGGTTCCCCTAACTATGGCTACACCTTC.